This T cell receptor (beta chain) derives from a study of cytomegalovirus exposure and HLA in healthy donors (dated by TCRdb to 2015 to 2018). Background for the entire study: An earlier analysis of approximately 640 of the donors reported approximately 290 Gb of sequence data and some 100 million unique TCR beta sequences from some 180 million T cells. The genetic ancestry cluster associated with self-reported Caucasian donors included 70% to 85% of the 398 genotyped donors. Typing coverage varied by locus: about 620-630 donors for A, B, C, DRB1 and DQB1; some 520 for DQA1; more than 600 for DPA1; approximately 490 for DPB1. An early release that covered 500 to 800 HLA-typed donors contained about 290 gigabases of sequencing data and approximately 85 million unique TCR sequences. Besides the first cohort of around 670 subjects, a separate validation cohort made up of over a hundred different subjects was used. In the later analysis, no new phenotypic data were used to find candidate immune exposures; instead, reliance was placed on TCR beta sequences and their occurrence across donors. Among 398 genotyped donors of the cohort, an average of about 240,000 unique TCR beta nucleotide sequences was sequenced per donor, of which about 19% were non-productive. Because of strong linkage in the cohort, roughly 5 DR-DQ haplotypes were treated as single units for association and clustering. To predict cytomegalovirus infection status, the study brought together high-throughput TCR immunosequencing, statistical association of individual TCRs with disease status, and machine learning. All discovery cohort repertoires had been generated on a single sequencing platform. The study aimed to test whether cataloging public T cell receptors could reveal signatures of past pathogen exposure. Genome-wide SNP genotypes for about 65% of the 666 donors were used in a later genetic analysis, which treated that subset as a discovery cohort. Class I and class II HLA loci were covered by the typing at four-digit resolution. In an earlier analysis of 587 of the donors, high-throughput TCR beta sequencing was used to judge whether each TCR beta V gene segment behaved as functional or pseudogenic. Donor age, sex, ethnicity and CMV serostatus were compiled together with the repertoire data. The study profiled the T cell repertoires of under 850 subjects by immunosequencing and related them to cytomegalovirus serostatus. To study patterns of TCR occurrence, a later analysis re-analyzed previously published TCR beta repertoires from several hundred donors and added high-resolution HLA genotyping. Study-level results and caveats: For the cohort, immune exposure information was limited to CMV serostatus. In vitro tests confirmed that a few of the cytomegalovirus-associated TCR beta chains recognize cytomegalovirus antigens. A further reported finding was that TCR beta sequences accurately predicted the HLA-A and HLA-B alleles for most subjects in the first cohort. Cytomegalovirus status was reported to be diagnosed by the classifier with high specificity and sensitivity in both the original and validation cohorts. Because counts were too low, seventeen rarely observed V segments, including chromosome 9 orphons, were excluded from the earlier analysis of several hundred of the donors. An earlier analysis of some 590 of the donors showed that most TCR beta V segments appeared in productive rearrangements either about 87% or about 30% of the time, which broadly matched IMGT annotations. A total of 150 to 200 TCR beta chains were listed by the study as associated with cytomegalovirus. A cluster of highly shared sequence variants was judged likely to represent a technical artifact of the sequencing pipeline. Because HLA typing was missing for some donors at each locus, association tests included only the typed subset. Some IMGT-functional V segments, including TRBV6-2 and TRBV6-3, could not be distinguished by the 87-base-pair reads and were therefore excluded. A later analysis found that HLA-associated TCR beta chains were more clonally expanded and had lower generation probabilities than equally common non-associated chains. In a later analysis, TCR association rates were found to vary across HLA loci, with the most associated TCRs seen for DRB1 alleles and the fewest for HLA-C alleles. Presence/absence analyses assumed roughly uniform sequencing depth across donors, an assumption that may not hold. An association between a missense DCLRE1C variant and V-gene and J-gene trimming of TCR beta chains was found in a later genetic analysis and replicated in an independent cohort. Most CMV-associated TCR beta chains appeared to be HLA-restricted in a later analysis, and the HLA associations seemed to be driven largely by CMV exposure. Specific HLA alleles were associated with over 15,000 TCR beta sequences at a false discovery rate of 0.05 in a later analysis. Correlated functional status among segregating V segments might reflect linkage disequilibrium, but an unknown experimental factor could not be ruled out. According to a later genetic analysis, donors in an Asian-associated ancestry cluster had fewer N-insertions in productive TCRs than the approximately 670-donor mean. Across donors, most TCR sequences were observed very rarely, whereas some public TCRs were present in many individuals. Only TCR beta chains were sequenced in this cohort, and the absence of alpha or paired-chain data limited detectable features. When HLA alleles, especially DR and DQ, strongly co-occurred, TCR associations were difficult to assign to individual alleles. In a later analysis, several top co-occurrence clusters were reported to appear linked to parvovirus B19, influenza, CMV and Epstein-Barr virus. According to the authors, the approach could potentially be generalized to other disease states and immunological phenotypes.

The CDR3, cysteine through phenylalanine, is 18 amino acids long. The DNA shown is the 54-base CDR3, in frame from base 1. The germline V and J ends show losses of 1 base and 7 bases respectively, and no gene match explains 15 bases of the junction. CDR1 and CDR2, looked up from the germline V gene, are SGDLS and YYNGEE. Notes on this clone: The target of this receptor is not known. Base qualities are not recorded, but no much larger clone differs from it by a single base.

Library prep was done by the immunoSEQ multiplex PCR assay. The multiplex PCR relied on a mix of 60 forward primers for TCR Vbeta segments and 13 reverse primers for TCR Jbeta segments. Amplification of the CDR3 region of rearranged TCR beta genes was performed with a multiplex PCR assay on genomic DNA. The Illumina HiSeq System was used to sequence the amplified TCR beta libraries as 87-base-pair reads. Per the authors' processing: A later analysis counted tens of millions of unique TCR beta chains across the 600 to 850 repertoires, and some 11 million of these chains were shared by at least two donors. Raw reads were error-corrected and collapsed into unique sequences by a nearest-neighbor algorithm in which closely related sequences were merged to remove PCR and sequencing errors. V, D and J gene segments were assigned by aligning CDR3 sequences to IMGT reference sequences. For a sequence to be retained, at least a six-nucleotide match to both a V gene segment and a J gene segment was required. A rearrangement counted as productive if the CDR3 had no stop codons and remained in frame with V and J, and every other rearrangement counted as non-productive. Following IMGT convention, CDR3 was defined as the stretch from the second conserved V-encoded cysteine up to the conserved J-encoded phenylalanine. In an earlier analysis of more than 550 of the donors, sequences lacking an unambiguous match to a single V gene segment were excluded. In an earlier analysis of 500 to 750 of the donors, V segments were called functional above 56.7% productive rearrangements and were called segregating when the between-donor standard deviation exceeded 5%. To diagnose cytomegalovirus status from the catalog of TCR beta chain sequences, a statistical classification framework was built. In a later analysis, V and J genes were assigned by comparing TCR nucleotide sequences against IMGT/GENE-DB human TR gene sequences. The TCRdist pipeline was used in a later analysis to assign CDR3 sequences and most-parsimonious VDJ recombination scenarios. In a later analysis, every TCR beta chain was defined by the combination of its CDR3 amino acid sequence and its V-gene family, and reads without a unique V-gene family were dropped. A later analysis removed roughly 590 highly shared, low-generation-probability nucleotide sequences to deal with suspected cross-contamination and a sequencing artifact. For each public chain, a later analysis derived a clonal expansion index from normalized ranks of inferred template counts within each repertoire. Generation probabilities in a later analysis came from a VDJ recombination model fitted to out-of-frame rearrangements, and those results were checked against IGoR. In a later analysis, TCR-TCR, TCR-HLA and TCR-CMV co-occurrence was scored with hypergeometric tests, and a repertoire-size bias correction was applied to TCR pairs. A later analysis estimated false discovery rates by permuting HLA or CMV assignments 20 times. In a later analysis, co-occurring TCRs were grouped using DBSCAN, and TCRdist sequence similarity was added for clustering within HLA-allele-positive subsets. For co-occurrence clustering, repertoires with fewer than 30,000 or more than 120,000 public chains were excluded, along with about five repertoires with anomalous nucleotide sharing. Not all clones reach the TCRdb copy of this immuneACCESS table, which keeps in-frame sequences only. Checked studies attribute under half of the gap to unresolved V genes and leave the rest unexplained. V, J and clone size are those of that table, while D and trimming were read from the DNA. This sample has about 160,000 clones in its table, and approximately 81% of those were observed once. 1.5% to 2.5% of the sample belongs to the ten largest clones.

The cohort consisted of approximately 670 healthy bone marrow donors. Cohort members were all nominally healthy when sampled, although unrecorded immune exposures were likely present. The donor was CMV seronegative and was included in the group of around 320 seronegative cohort members. A peripheral blood sample was provided by each donor, and peripheral blood mononuclear cells were used for TCR beta sequencing. The Qiagen DNeasy Blood Extraction Kit was used to extract genomic DNA from the blood cell samples. The sequence is built from TRBV9 and TRBJ2-2; the central 8 bases match TRBD2. This receptor was identified in a man in his late teens or twenties in good health and CMV-seronegative. Sequenced material: PBMCs. The CDR3 protein sequence reads: CASSVRPTRGRSGGELFF. The bases are TGTGCCAGCAGCGTACGCCCGACCCGCGGGAGGAGCGGCGGGGAGCTGTTTTTT.